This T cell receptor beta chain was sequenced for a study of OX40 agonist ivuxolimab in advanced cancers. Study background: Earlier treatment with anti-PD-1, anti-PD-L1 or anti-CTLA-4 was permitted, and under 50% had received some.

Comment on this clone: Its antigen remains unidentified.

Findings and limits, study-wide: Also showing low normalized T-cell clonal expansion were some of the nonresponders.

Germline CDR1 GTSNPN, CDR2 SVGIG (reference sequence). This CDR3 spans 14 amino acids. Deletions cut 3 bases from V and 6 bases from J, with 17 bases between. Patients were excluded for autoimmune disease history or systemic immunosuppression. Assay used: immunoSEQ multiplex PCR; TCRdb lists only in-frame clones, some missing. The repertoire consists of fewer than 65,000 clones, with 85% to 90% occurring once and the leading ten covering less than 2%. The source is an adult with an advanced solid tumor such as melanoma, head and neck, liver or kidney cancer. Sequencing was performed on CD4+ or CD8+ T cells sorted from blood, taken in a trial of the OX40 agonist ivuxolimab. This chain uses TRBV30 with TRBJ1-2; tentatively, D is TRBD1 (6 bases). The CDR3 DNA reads TGTGCCTGGAGAGACGGGGGCGAGGCGGATGGCTACACCTTC. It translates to CAWRDGGEADGYTF. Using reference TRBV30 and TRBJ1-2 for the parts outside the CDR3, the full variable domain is SQTIHQWPATLVQPVGSPLSLECTVEGTSNPNLYWYRQAAGRGLQLLFYSVGIGQISSEVPQNLSASRPQDRQFILSSKKLLLSDSGFYLCAWRDGGEADGYTFGSGTRLTVV.